The 28 T cell receptor beta chains below were found in one sample sequenced in a study of HIV-infected patients and healthy controls. Approximately 510 ng RNA was reverse transcribed with alpha and beta constant-region primers. Alpha and beta chain libraries were made separately by chain-specific third strand synthesis with multiplexing indices. TCRdb reanalysed the 5' RACE reads using MiXCR and keeps one entry per CDR3 protein. The sample carries around 9,800 distinct CDR3 sequences, 7.3% recorded once. Whole blood was used without fractionation, so all unsorted peripheral T cells were included. The specimen comprised blood, sampled before antiretroviral therapy. These receptor sequences come from an adult with HIV infection.

This clonotype was counted ten times or more. The V and J genes are TRBV25-1 and TRBJ1-3; D is unclear. CDR3 size: 12 residues. Trimming removed 9 bases at V and 0 bases at J, with 6 bases between. Per the germline V gene, CDR1 is MGHDK and CDR2 is SYGVNS. CDR3 sequence: CASSTSGNTIYF. DNA of the CDR3: TGTGCCAGTTCGACCTCTGGAAACACCATATATTTT.

By frequency in the sample, this clonotype is medium-sized. V is TRBV6-5 and J is TRBJ2-1; D gene unclear. The CDR3 is 16 amino acids. The germline V and J ends were trimmed by 6 bases and 6 bases, with 21 bases remaining between them. The germline V gene has CDR1 MNHEY and CDR2 SVGAGI. The CDR3 nucleotides read TGTGCCAGCAGCTACACCCGCACGCTCTACTTCAATGAGCAGTTCTTC. Amino acids: CASSYTRTLYFNEQFF.

The sample holds a few counts of this clonotype. The chain is built from TRBV18 and TRBJ2-3, with no clear D. The CDR3 extends over 12 amino acids. The V end was cut by 2 bases, the J end by 3 bases, with 3 bases between. CDR1 is KGHSH, CDR2 LQKENI, per germline. CDR3: CASSPTTDTQYF. The CDR3 bases are TGTGCCAGCTCACCAACAACAGATACGCAGTATTTT.

This clonotype was seen repeatedly, ten times or more. The rearrangement joins TRBV6-6 to TRBJ1-2; D unresolved. The CDR3 has 13 residues. Trimming took 2 bases from V and 4 from J, leaving 8 bases between them. Germline CDR1 is MNHNY and CDR2 is SVGAGI (reference sequence). CDR3 region: CASSYPLPYGYTF. CDR3 bases: TGTGCCAGCAGTTACCCCCTCCCCTATGGCTACACCTTC.

This clonotype was seen ten or more times. The genes are TRBV6-5 and TRBJ1-5, with TRBD1 identical over 8 bases. The CDR3 loop spans 14 amino acids. Germline CDR1 and CDR2: MNHEY and SVGAGI. The V gene end was trimmed by 7 bases and the J gene end by 7 bases; junction bases not matched to a gene: 9. CDR3 region: CASKDRAFGQPQHF. The CDR3 DNA is TGTGCCAGCAAGGACAGGGCCTTTGGGCAGCCCCAGCATTTT.

CDR3 in amino acids: CASSMIGLGAFF. In DNA form, the CDR3 reads TGTGCCAGTAGTATGATCGGGTTAGGAGCTTTCTTT. The chain recombines TRBV19 with TRBJ1-1; D gene unclear. The germline CDR1 and CDR2 sequences are LNHDA and SQIVND (reference sequence). The V gene lost 3 bases and the J gene lost 10 bases, with 12 bases spanning the gap. CDR3 length: 12 residues.

The chain employs TRBV6-5 and TRBJ2-4; 7 positions agree with TRBD1. The ends lost 4 bases at V and 6 bases at J; junction bases unmatched: 6. The CDR3 runs to 14 residues. CDR1 MNHEY and CDR2 SVGAGI come from the germline V gene. CDR3 nucleotides: TGTGCCAGCAGTTCCCCGGGACAGTTAAACATTCAGTACTTC. Protein product: CASSSPGQLNIQYF.

This clonotype was recorded at least ten times. The V gene is TRBV7-9, the J gene TRBJ1-4; D unresolved. Germline V lookup: CDR1 SEHNR, CDR2 FQNEAQ (reference sequence). Trimming pared 7 bases from V and 3 bases from J, leaving 12 bases between. The CDR3 is 14 amino acids. CDR3 DNA sequence: TGTGCCAGCAACCTAAACTCTGCTAATGAAAAACTGTTTTTT. Translating it yields CASNLNSANEKLFF.

In its sample, this clonotype was seen many times. The rearrangement links TRBV5-1 to TRBJ2-1, with 13 bases aligning to TRBD2. The CDR3 consists of 15 residues. The V and J ends lost 1 base and 7 bases, in that order; junction bases with no gene match: 2. From germline, CDR1 is SGHRS and CDR2 YFSETQ. In DNA, the CDR3 is TGCGCCAGCAGCTTGATGACTAGCGGGGGGAATGAGCAGTTCTTC. Residues: CASSLMTSGGNEQFF. Together with reference TRBV5-1 and TRBJ2-1, the CDR3 gives the full variable domain: KAGVTQTPRYLIKTRGQQVTLSCSPISGHRSVSWYQQTPGQGLQFLFEYFSETQRNKGNFPGRFSGRQFSNSRSEMNVSTLELGDSALYLCASSLMTSGGNEQFFGPGTRLTVL.

Ten or more counts support this clonotype. The chain combines TRBV12-3 or TRBV12-4 with TRBJ2-1, with D possibly being TRBD2 (5 bases). The V end lost 2 bases, the J end lost 3 bases, and 11 bases lay between the germline ends. The CDR3 is 15 residues long. CDR3: CASSLRRGDYNEQFF. CDR3 DNA sequence: TGTGCCAGCAGTTTACGACGGGGAGACTACAATGAGCAGTTCTTC.

This sequence joins TRBV7-4 and TRBJ1-2; unclear D gene. V was pared by 5 bases and J by 2 bases, with 18 bases between. The CDR3 consists of 16 residues. Germline V gene sequence: CDR1 SGHVT, CDR2 SQSDAQ. The CDR3, as DNA: TGTGCCAGCAGCCACCGTCACCTTGGACCGAACTATGGCTACACCTTC. It translates to CASSHRHLGPNYGYTF.

This clonotype was found many times. The rearrangement links TRBV14 to TRBJ1-5, with D unresolved. V was clipped by 3 bases and J by 4 bases, with 4 bases between them. This CDR3 spans 12 amino acids. Germline CDR1 reads SGHDN; CDR2 reads FVKESK. CDR3 sequence reads: CASSQMNQPQHF. CDR3 in DNA: TGTGCCAGCAGCCAGATGAATCAGCCCCAGCATTTT. Drawing the rest from reference TRBV14 and TRBJ1-5, the complete variable domain is EAGVTQFPSHSVIEKGQTVTLRCDPISGHDNLYWYRRVMGKEIKFLLHFVKESKQDESGMPNNRFLAERTGGTYSTLKVQPAELEDSGVYFCASSQMNQPQHFGDGTRLSIL.

This clonotype occurred many times. The V call is TRBV3-1, the J call TRBJ2-3, with D uncertain. CDR1 and CDR2 (germline): LGHDT, YNNKEL (reference sequence). The V end lost 4 bases, the J end lost 1 base, and 12 bases lay between the germline ends. The CDR3 covers 15 residues. CDR3 sequence: CASSPQVPRTDTQYF. The CDR3 bases are TGTGCCAGCAGCCCCCAAGTGCCCCGCACAGATACGCAGTATTTT.

This clonotype was observed many times. The V gene is TRBV7-2, the J gene TRBJ2-3; D remains unclear. This CDR3 is 14 amino acids long. V shed 5 bases and J shed 0 bases, with 9 bases lying between them. Germline V gives CDR1 SGHTA, CDR2 FQGNSA. The CDR3 reads CASSPTASTDTQYF. The DNA of the CDR3 is TGTGCCAGCAGCCCTACAGCTAGCACAGATACGCAGTATTTT. Full variable domain (missing parts from reference TRBV7-2 and TRBJ2-3): GAGVSQSPSNKVTEKGKDVELRCDPISGHTALYWYRQSLGQGLEFLIYFQGNSAPDKSGLPSDRFSAERTGGSVSTLTIQRTQQEDSAVYLCASSPTASTDTQYFGPGTRLTVL.

This clonotype was counted a few times. The rearrangement joins TRBV5-1 to TRBJ2-5; D is perhaps TRBD1 or TRBD2 (5 bases each). This CDR3 is 15 amino acids long. In germline, CDR1 is SGHRS, CDR2 YFSETQ. V lost 0 bases and J lost 5, with 14 bases in between. This chain's CDR3 is CASSLGGTELETQYF. The DNA of the CDR3 is TGCGCCAGCAGCTTGGGTGGGACGGAACTTGAGACCCAGTACTTC.

The chain employs TRBV4-3 and TRBJ1-5; maybe TRBD1 (5 bases). Trimming took 0 bases from V and 6 from J, leaving 15 bases between them. The CDR3 is 16 residues long. Germline CDR1 reads LGHNA; CDR2 reads YSLEER. As DNA, the CDR3 is TGCGCCAGCAGCCAAGATCGTATTGGGGGAGCTCAGCCCCAGCATTTT. It encodes CASSQDRIGGAQPQHF.

This clonotype was counted only a few times. This chain joins TRBV7-6 and TRBJ2-1; 7 bases line up with TRBD2. V was clipped by 1 base and J by 7 bases; unmatched bases: 10. Germline V gene data show CDR1 as SGHVS and CDR2 as FNYEAQ. This CDR3 is 16 amino acids long. Here the CDR3 DNA reads TGTGCCAGCAGCTTAGTTATCCGGGAGGTGGAGAATGAGCAGTTCTTC. Protein product: CASSLVIREVENEQFF. Drawing the rest from reference TRBV7-6 and TRBJ2-1, the complete variable domain is GAGVSQSPRYKVTKRGQDVALRCDPISGHVSLYWYRQALGQGPEFLTYFNYEAQQDKSGLPNDRFSAERPEGSISTLTIQRTEQRDSAMYRCASSLVIREVENEQFFGPGTRLTVL.

There are many counts of this clonotype. The chain employs TRBV7-9 and TRBJ2-5; TRBD2 agrees at 9 bases. This CDR3 is built from 17 residues. J was trimmed by 3 bases and V by 5 bases; bases with no gene match: 13. Germline CDR1 and CDR2: SEHNR and FQNEAQ (reference sequence). The CDR3 loop is CASSPRAGGPGKETQYF. In nucleotides, the CDR3 is TGTGCCAGCAGCCCCCGGGCGGGGGGGCCTGGCAAAGAGACCCAGTACTTC.

In this sample, this clonotype turned up many times. The rearrangement links TRBV10-3 to TRBJ2-5; 8 bases line up with TRBD2. V dropped 4 bases and J dropped 4; count of bases not matched to a gene: 8. Germline values: CDR1 ENHRY, CDR2 SYGVKD. There are 15 residues in the CDR3. The CDR3 protein is CAISAPTGGAETQYF. The CDR3 DNA is TGTGCCATCAGTGCCCCCACGGGGGGGGCAGAGACCCAGTACTTC.

This clonotype has a count of ten or more. This chain links TRBV7-2 with TRBJ1-4; 9 nucleotides agree with TRBD1. Germline CDR1 reads SGHTA; CDR2 reads FQGNSA. This CDR3 spans 14 amino acids. J was trimmed by 3 bases and V by 6 bases; bases with no gene match: 2. For the CDR3, the DNA is TGTGCCAGCAGACAGGGGGCGGCTAATGAAAAACTGTTTTTT. Amino acid sequence: CASRQGAANEKLFF.

Many counts were recorded for this clonotype. The CDR3 coding sequence is TGTGCCAGCAGCTTGGAGCTAGCCCAAACCCAAGAGACCCAGTACTTC. Protein sequence: CASSLELAQTQETQYF. This rearrangement joins TRBV5-4 to TRBJ2-5, with D possibly matching TRBD2 (5 bases). CDR1 and CDR2 (germline): SGHNT, YYREEE (reference sequence). The CDR3 contains 16 residues. The V gene lost 0 bases and the J gene lost 1 base, with 13 bases spanning the gap.

In its sample, this clonotype ranks as large. The V gene is TRBV12-3 or TRBV12-4, the J gene TRBJ2-7, with 7 bases fitting TRBD2. The junction had 3 bases not matched to a gene; V was cut back by 3 bases and J by 7 bases. The CDR3 has 12 residues. CDR3 DNA sequence: TGTGCCAGCAGTTTTGGGGGAGGGGAGCAGTACTTC. Its protein product is CASSFGGGEQYF.

The table lists this clonotype with many counts. Because the CDR3's place on the DNA is in doubt, the DNA is left out and the CDR3 is given as listed by TCRdb. The chain couples TRBV6-5 to TRBJ1-1; the D call in the table, TRBD1, was not verified against the DNA. A total of 16 residues make up the CDR3, ends included. Germline V lookup: CDR1 MNHEY, CDR2 SVGAGI. The CDR3 loop reads CASSYFGSGVGTEAFF.

This clonotype came up many times. V is TRBV9 and J is TRBJ2-1, with D uncertain. The CDR3 sequence is 12 residues long. Trimming took 0 bases from V and 7 from J, leaving 5 bases between them. Germline-derived CDR1 and CDR2 are SGDLS and YYNGEE. The CDR3 bases are TGTGCCAGCAGCGTAGTGGAGAATGAGCAGTTCTTC. It encodes CASSVVENEQFF.

This clonotype was seen repeatedly, ten times or more. The V gene is TRBV7-6, the J gene TRBJ2-1; D possibly matches TRBD1 or TRBD2 (6 bases each). V was cut by 5 bases and J by 8 bases, with 22 bases left in between. Germline CDR1 reads SGHVS; CDR2 reads FNYEAQ. The CDR3 totals 16 residues. The CDR3 here is CASSKQVGGQRHEQFF. The CDR3, as DNA: TGTGCCAGCAGCAAACAGGTGGGGGGCCAGCGGCATGAGCAGTTCTTC.

In its sample, this clonotype was seen a few times. The chain joins TRBV3-1 to TRBJ1-2, with 7 bases fitting TRBD1. The CDR3 runs to 13 residues. Germline V CDR1 and CDR2: LGHDT, YNNKEL (reference sequence). V was clipped by 3 bases and J by 7 bases; unmatched bases: 5. The CDR3 DNA follows: TGTGCCAGCAGCCAGTTCCCAGGGGGTGGCTACACCTTC. The encoded protein is CASSQFPGGGYTF.

This clonotype was found many times. The chain recombines TRBV6-5 with TRBJ2-1; 7 bases line up with TRBD2. CDR3 length: 15 amino acids. The J segment lost 0 bases and the V segment lost 1 base, leaving 0 bases of the junction unmatched. Germline V gives CDR1 MNHEY, CDR2 SVGAGI. This CDR3 is CASSYWTSSYNEQFF. As DNA, the CDR3 is TGTGCCAGCAGTTACTGGACTAGCTCCTACAATGAGCAGTTCTTC.

This clonotype appeared many times. This sequence joins TRBV7-2 and TRBJ1-1; D remains unclear. Trimming cost V 5 bases and J 10 bases, with 23 bases left between them. Germline V gene data show CDR1 as SGHTA and CDR2 as FQGNSA. The CDR3 runs to 15 residues. In DNA form, the CDR3 reads TGTGCCAGCAGCAGACGCCCCGAGGTTGGGAGTGTAGCTTTCTTT. As protein: CASSRRPEVGSVAFF.